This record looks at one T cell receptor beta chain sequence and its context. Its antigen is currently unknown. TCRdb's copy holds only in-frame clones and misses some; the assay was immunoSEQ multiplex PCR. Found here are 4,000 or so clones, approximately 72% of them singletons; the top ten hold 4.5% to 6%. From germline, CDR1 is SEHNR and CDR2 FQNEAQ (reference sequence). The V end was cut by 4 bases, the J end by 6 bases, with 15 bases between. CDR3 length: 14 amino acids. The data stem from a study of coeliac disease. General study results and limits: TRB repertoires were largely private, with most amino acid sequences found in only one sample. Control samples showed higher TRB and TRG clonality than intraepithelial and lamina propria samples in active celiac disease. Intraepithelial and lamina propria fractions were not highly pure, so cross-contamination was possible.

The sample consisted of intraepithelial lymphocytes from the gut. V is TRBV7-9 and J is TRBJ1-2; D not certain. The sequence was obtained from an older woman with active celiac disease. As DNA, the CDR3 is TGTGCCAGCAGCTCTCTGATGGCAGTCAATGGCTACACCTTC. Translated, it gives CASSSLMAVNGYTF.